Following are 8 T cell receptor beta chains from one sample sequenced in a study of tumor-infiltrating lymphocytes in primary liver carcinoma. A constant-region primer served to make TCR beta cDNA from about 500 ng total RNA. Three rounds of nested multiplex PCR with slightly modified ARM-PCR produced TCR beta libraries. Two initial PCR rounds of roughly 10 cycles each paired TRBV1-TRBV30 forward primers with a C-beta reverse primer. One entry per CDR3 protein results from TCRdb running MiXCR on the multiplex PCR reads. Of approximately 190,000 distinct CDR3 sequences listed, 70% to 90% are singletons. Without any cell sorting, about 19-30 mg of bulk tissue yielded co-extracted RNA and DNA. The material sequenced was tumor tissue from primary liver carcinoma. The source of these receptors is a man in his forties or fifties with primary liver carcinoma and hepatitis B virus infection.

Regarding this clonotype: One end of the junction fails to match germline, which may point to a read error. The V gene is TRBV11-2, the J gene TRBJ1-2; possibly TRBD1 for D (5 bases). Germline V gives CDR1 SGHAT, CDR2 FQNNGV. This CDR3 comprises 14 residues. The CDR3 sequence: CATSLDGTAYGYTF. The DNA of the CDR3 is TGTGCCACCAGCTTAGATGGGACGGCCTATGGCTATACCTTC.

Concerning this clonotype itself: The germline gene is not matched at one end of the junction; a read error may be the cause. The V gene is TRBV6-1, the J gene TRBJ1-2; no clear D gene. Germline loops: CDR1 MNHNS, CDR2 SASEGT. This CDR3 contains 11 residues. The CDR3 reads CASNEVYCYTF. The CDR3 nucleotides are TGTGCCAGCAATGAGGTTTATTGCTACACATTC.

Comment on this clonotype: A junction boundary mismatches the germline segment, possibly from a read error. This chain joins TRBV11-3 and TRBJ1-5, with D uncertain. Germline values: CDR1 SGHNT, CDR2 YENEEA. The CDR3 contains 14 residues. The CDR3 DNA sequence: TGTGCCAGCAGCTTAGATCTGGGTGGCTCAGCCCCAGCATTT. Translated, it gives CASSLDLGGSAPAF.

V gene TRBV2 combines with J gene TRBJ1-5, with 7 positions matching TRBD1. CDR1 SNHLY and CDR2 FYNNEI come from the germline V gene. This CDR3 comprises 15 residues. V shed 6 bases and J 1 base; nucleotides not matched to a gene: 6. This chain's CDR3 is CASSADRASNQPQHF. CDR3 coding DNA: TGTGCCAGCAGCGCTGACAGGGCGAGCAATCAGCCCCAGCATTTT.

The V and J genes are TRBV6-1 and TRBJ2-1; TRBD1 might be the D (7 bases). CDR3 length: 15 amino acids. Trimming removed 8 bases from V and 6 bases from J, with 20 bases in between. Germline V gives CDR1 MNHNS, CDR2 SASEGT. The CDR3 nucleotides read TGTGCCAGCTGGGACAGACTAGTGGGAGCCAATGAGCAGTTCTTC. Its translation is CASWDRLVGANEQFF.

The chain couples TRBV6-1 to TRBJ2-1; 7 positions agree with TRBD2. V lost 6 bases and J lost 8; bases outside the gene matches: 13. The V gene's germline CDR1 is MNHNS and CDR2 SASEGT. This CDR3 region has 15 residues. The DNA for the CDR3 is TGTGCCAGCAGAGACAGACTAGCTGGTGCCTATGAGCAGTTCTTC. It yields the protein CASRDRLAGAYEQFF.

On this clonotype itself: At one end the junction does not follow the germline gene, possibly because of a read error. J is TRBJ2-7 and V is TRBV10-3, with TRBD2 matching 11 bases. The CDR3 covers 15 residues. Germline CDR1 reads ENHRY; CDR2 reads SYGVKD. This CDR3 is CAINEGTSGVYEQYF. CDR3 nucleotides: TGTGCCATCAATGAGGGGACTAGCGGTGTATACGAGCAGTACTTC.

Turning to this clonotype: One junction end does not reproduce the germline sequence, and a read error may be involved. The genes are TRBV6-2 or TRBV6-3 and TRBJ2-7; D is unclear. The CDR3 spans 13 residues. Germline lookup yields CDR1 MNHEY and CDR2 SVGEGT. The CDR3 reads CARSYEVHYEQYF. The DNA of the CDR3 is TGCGCCAGGAGTTACGAGGTACACTACGAGCAGTACTTC.